This T cell receptor (beta chain) was recorded in a study of cytomegalovirus exposure and HLA in healthy donors. About this clone itself: Its antigen is not identified.

Germline CDR1 is LNHDA and CDR2 is SQIVND (reference sequence). The trim removed 5 bases at V and 6 bases at J, leaving 9 bases unmatched. The CDR3 has 15 residues. Study-wide points: What was likely a sequencing artifact was a cluster of highly shared sequence variants.

Both 60 Vbeta primers and 13 Jbeta primers went into the PCR. Method: immunoSEQ multiplex PCR; TCRdb's copy keeps in-frame clones and lacks some. This table holds 72,000 or so clones, about 75% found once. This sequence was found in a woman in her thirties in good health and CMV-seropositive. The chain carries TRBV19 and TRBJ2-3, with TRBD1 identical over 9 bases. Sequencing used PBMCs. The CDR3 DNA reads TGTGCCAGTAGTTTCCGGGACAGGGTGGCGGATACGCAGTATTTT. Translating it yields CASSFRDRVADTQYF.